Described below is a single T cell receptor beta chain sequence and its context. Its antigen is unidentified. CDR1 and CDR2 from the germline V gene are SEHNR and FQNEAQ (reference sequence). The CDR3 runs to 13 residues. V gave up 4 bases and J gave up 4 bases, with 8 bases separating them. The data belong to a study of cytomegalovirus exposure and HLA in healthy donors. Findings and limits, study-wide: Later on, an analysis found that several of the most significant clusters appeared to be linked to common viral pathogens, which included parvovirus B19. In a later analysis, a genetic analysis reported fewer productive-TCR N-insertions in an Asian-associated ancestry cluster than the cohort average. Donors were assumed by presence/absence analyses to have roughly uniform sequencing depth.

With 60 Vbeta and 13 Jbeta primers, the PCR was carried out. Sequencing used immunoSEQ multiplex PCR; TCRdb keeps in-frame clones, though not all of them. The data contain about 130,000 clones, more than 60% of them singletons. This TCR derives from a woman in her 40s in good health and CMV-seropositive. The sample consisted of PBMCs. The chain carries TRBV7-9 and TRBJ1-5; D possibly corresponds to TRBD1 (6 bases). CDR3 region: CASSYQGNQPQHF. The CDR3, as DNA: TGTGCCAGCAGCTATCAGGGGAATCAGCCCCAGCATTTT.